Presented here are 22 T cell receptor beta chains from one specimen sequenced in a study of cytomegalovirus exposure and HLA in healthy donors. Researchers ran the PCR with 60 Vbeta and 13 Jbeta primers. Libraries were prepared by immunoSEQ multiplex PCR; TCRdb keeps only in-frame clonotypes and omits some of them. The data contain more than 90,000 clones, around 76% of them singletons. Source material: PBMCs. The receptor set was obtained from a man in his forties in good health and CMV-seropositive.

The chain is built from TRBV4-2 and TRBJ2-5; 13 nucleotides align to TRBD2. The J segment lost 5 bases and the V segment lost 0 bases, leaving 3 bases of the junction unmatched. This CDR3 has 16 amino acids. Germline V gene data show CDR1 as LGHNA and CDR2 as YNFKEQ. CDR3 bases: TGTGCCAGCAGCCAAGAACTAGCGGGGGGGGCTGAGACCCAGTACTTC. Translating gives CASSQELAGGAETQYF.

This sequence joins TRBV19 and TRBJ1-5; tentative D call: TRBD1 (5 bases). The CDR3 spans 14 residues. V was cut by 3 bases and J by 6 bases, with 12 bases left in between. Per germline, CDR1 LNHDA and CDR2 SQIVND (reference sequence). Here the CDR3 reads CASSISGSGQPQHF. DNA of the CDR3: TGTGCCAGTAGTATTTCAGGGTCGGGTCAGCCCCAGCATTTT.

J is TRBJ2-7 and V is TRBV2; a weak D match, TRBD2 (5 bases). Germline values: CDR1 SNHLY, CDR2 FYNNEI. Deletions cut 7 bases from V and 2 bases from J, with 12 bases between. This CDR3 comprises 13 residues. CDR3 bases: TGTGCCAGCATGAGGTCCGGGGCCTACGAGCAGTACTTC. Its protein is CASMRSGAYEQYF.

The chain combines TRBV6-1 with TRBJ2-5, with 9 bases identical to TRBD1. CDR1 is MNHNS and CDR2 is SASEGT in the germline V gene. The V gene end was trimmed by 4 bases and the J gene end by 2 bases; junction bases not matched to a gene: 5. The CDR3 runs 15 residues. This CDR3 reads CASSGDRVQQETQYF. CDR3 DNA: TGTGCCAGCAGTGGGGACAGGGTACAACAAGAGACCCAGTACTTC.

The rearrangement uses TRBV7-2 and TRBJ2-3; 9 nucleotides align to TRBD2. Germline CDR1 reads SGHTA; CDR2 reads FQGNSA. V lost 6 bases and J lost 5; bases outside the gene matches: 3. This CDR3 is 13 amino acids long. The CDR3 loop is CASRIAGEDTQYF. The DNA of the CDR3 is TGTGCCAGCAGAATAGCGGGAGAAGATACGCAGTATTTT.

The chain couples TRBV6-6 to TRBJ1-1; D is uncertain. The CDR3 loop spans 13 amino acids. Between the trimmed V and J ends, which lost 5 bases and 1 base, there was a span of 8 bases. CDR1 is MNHNY and CDR2 is SVGAGI in the germline V gene (reference sequence). The chain's CDR3 is CASSITENTEAFF. For the CDR3, the DNA is TGTGCCAGCAGTATTACAGAGAACACTGAAGCTTTCTTT.

J is TRBJ1-4 and V is TRBV5-1; 9 bases fit TRBD1. Trimming removed 4 bases from V and 4 bases from J; junction bases left unmatched: 11. The CDR3 length is 17 residues. Germline V gives CDR1 SGHRS, CDR2 YFSETQ. The CDR3 sequence: CASSPHWDRAHNEKLFF. CDR3 nucleotides: TGCGCCAGCAGCCCTCACTGGGACAGGGCGCATAATGAAAAACTGTTTTTT.

The J gene is TRBJ2-3, the V gene TRBV5-4, with D maybe TRBD2 (6 bases). The germline CDR1 and CDR2 sequences are SGHNT and YYREEE (reference sequence). The CDR3 is made up of 14 amino acids. Trimming pared 6 bases from V and 5 bases from J, leaving 16 bases between. DNA for the CDR3: TGTGCCAGCACTCGCGGAGGAGGGAGAGATACGCAGTATTTT. It specifies CASTRGGGRDTQYF.

The V and J genes are TRBV19 and TRBJ2-1; 9 bases match TRBD2. The germline V gene has CDR1 LNHDA and CDR2 SQIVND (reference sequence). V gave up 10 bases and J gave up 7 bases; unmatched junction bases: 8. The CDR3 contains 13 residues. CDR3 in DNA: TGTGCCACCAGCGGTAGCGGGGGAAATGAGCAGTTCTTC. It encodes CATSGSGGNEQFF.

The rearrangement links TRBV7-8 to TRBJ2-3, with D hard to call. CDR1 and CDR2 (germline): SGHVS, FQNEAQ. The length of the CDR3 is 14 residues. V lost 0 bases and J lost 4, with 8 bases in between. The CDR3, as DNA: TGTGCCAGCAGCTTAGCTGGCTTCGCAGATACGCAGTATTTT. Translated: CASSLAGFADTQYF. Using reference TRBV7-8 and TRBJ2-3 for the parts outside the CDR3, the full variable domain is GAGVSQSPRYKVAKRGQDVALRCDPISGHVSLFWYQQALGQGPEFLTYFQNEAQLDKSGLPSDRFFAERPEGSVSTLKIQRTQQEDSAVYLCASSLAGFADTQYFGPGTRLTVL.

The chain combines TRBV13 with TRBJ2-2; D is undetermined. Per the germline V gene, CDR1 is PRHDT and CDR2 is FYEKMQ (reference sequence). This CDR3 is built from 14 residues. Deletions cut 4 bases from V and 4 bases from J, with 10 bases between. CDR3 sequence: CASSSTRVTGELFF. Here the CDR3 DNA reads TGTGCCAGCAGCTCGACCCGGGTCACCGGGGAGCTGTTTTTT.

In its sample, this clone was seen a few times. The V call is TRBV6-1, the J call TRBJ1-5; a possible D gene is TRBD1 (5 bases). CDR3 length: 13 residues. CDR1 and CDR2 (germline): MNHNS, SASEGT. V shed 8 bases and J shed 7 bases, with 15 bases lying between them. CDR3 bases: TGTGCCAGCGGGGGGAGGGATTTACAGCCCCAGCATTTT. Translating gives CASGGRDLQPQHF.

The chain couples TRBV18 to TRBJ1-2, with TRBD1 matching over 7 bases. This CDR3 region has 16 residues. Trimming cost V 2 bases and J 5 bases; bases outside gene matches: 11. Germline CDR1 is KGHSH and CDR2 is LQKENI. CDR3 in amino acids: CASSPKQDRSGYGYTF. The CDR3 DNA is TGTGCCAGCTCACCAAAACAGGACAGGTCAGGGTATGGCTACACCTTC.

The chain has TRBV11-2 and TRBJ1-3, with D possibly matching TRBD1 (6 bases). The CDR3 runs to 16 residues. CDR1 SGHAT and CDR2 FQNNGV come from the germline V gene. The V and J ends lost 0 bases and 4 bases respectively, with 13 bases between them. The CDR3 region is CASSLDRGGFGNTIYF. The CDR3, as DNA: TGTGCCAGCAGCTTAGATAGAGGGGGATTCGGAAACACCATATATTTT.

The rearrangement links TRBV7-2 to TRBJ2-3; 11 positions match TRBD2. Germline lookup yields CDR1 SGHTA and CDR2 FQGNSA. The CDR3 sequence is 16 residues long. J lost 3 bases, V lost 5 bases, and 7 bases had no gene match. The CDR3 loop reads CASSPPGLAGTDTQYF. In DNA, the CDR3 is TGTGCCAGCAGCCCTCCCGGACTAGCGGGTACAGATACGCAGTATTTT.

The chain is built from TRBV4-1 and TRBJ2-1; TRBD2 matches 8 bases. The CDR3 runs to 17 residues. V lost 5 bases and J lost 7; bases outside the gene matches: 16. Germline loops: CDR1 MGHRA, CDR2 YSYEKL. Written as DNA, the CDR3 is TGCGCCAGCAGCTCCTCGAACCTCGGGGGGGGAGGTAATGAGCAGTTCTTC. It is translated as CASSSSNLGGGGNEQFF.

Ten or more counts support this clone. This chain joins TRBV6-6 and TRBJ1-1; the D gene is possibly TRBD1 (6 bases). The CDR3 extends over 11 amino acids. CDR1 is MNHNY and CDR2 is SVGAGI in the germline V gene (reference sequence). The V gene lost 7 bases and the J gene lost 3 bases, with 6 bases spanning the gap. The CDR3 coding sequence is TGTGCCAGCACAGGGGACACTGAAGCTTTCTTT. It specifies CASTGDTEAFF.

J is TRBJ2-1 and V is TRBV5-1; D is possibly TRBD1 (6 bases). The CDR3 consists of 14 residues. Trimming shortened V by 6 bases and J by 5 bases, and 15 bases separated the two germline ends. Germline V CDR1 and CDR2: SGHRS, YFSETQ. CDR3 sequence (DNA): TGCGCCAGCAAAAGGGCAGGGGCGGACAATGAGCAGTTCTTC. The encoded protein is CASKRAGADNEQFF.

The chain joins TRBV11-2 to TRBJ2-2; 8 bases agree with TRBD2. The J segment lost 0 bases and the V segment lost 4 bases, leaving 13 bases of the junction unmatched. The germline V gene has CDR1 SGHAT and CDR2 FQNNGV. CDR3 length equals 19 residues. This chain's CDR3 is CASSWRRTSPLTNTGELFF. CDR3 in DNA: TGTGCCAGCAGCTGGAGACGGACTAGCCCCCTAACGAACACCGGGGAGCTGTTTTTT.

V gene TRBV5-4 combines with J gene TRBJ2-3, with D tentatively TRBD2 (6 bases). The length of the CDR3 is 17 residues. Germline V lookup: CDR1 SGHNT, CDR2 YYREEE (reference sequence). The V end was cut by 6 bases, the J end by 2 bases, with 22 bases between. CDR3 protein: CASNAREAAQTTDTQYF. CDR3 bases: TGTGCCAGCAACGCGAGGGAGGCGGCCCAAACCACAGATACGCAGTATTTT.

This sequence joins TRBV2 and TRBJ1-2; no firm D call. The V gene lost 3 bases and the J gene lost 6 bases, with 11 bases spanning the gap. The CDR3 runs 13 residues. Germline CDR1 reads SNHLY; CDR2 reads FYNNEI. CDR3 DNA: TGTGCCAGCAGTGAGAGTTGGGGAGATGGCTACACCTTC. Translation: CASSESWGDGYTF.

The genes are TRBV10-3 and TRBJ2-7; D is perhaps TRBD2 (6 bases). Germline CDR1 and CDR2: ENHRY and SYGVKD. Between the trimmed V and J ends, which lost 10 bases and 3 bases, there was a span of 13 bases. CDR3 length equals 12 residues. CDR3 bases: TGTGCCACCCACGGGGGAGACTACGAGCAGTACTTC. Translating it yields CATHGGDYEQYF.